The TCR beta chain under discussion was sequenced for a study of blood T cell repertoires in COVID-19. V lost 6 bases, J lost 5 bases, and 17 bases lay in between. The V gene's germline CDR1 is MNHEY and CDR2 SVGAGI. The CDR3 is 14 amino acids. Original methodology: Estimation of nucleated cell counts relied on the amplification of reference gene primers. Method: immunoSEQ multiplex PCR; TCRdb's copy keeps in-frame clones and lacks some. The D gene and trimming were derived from the DNA, and the V and J assignments and clone size from that table. The table has 110,000 to 150,000 clones, around 78% seen once. This clone showed up just once.

J is TRBJ2-7 and V is TRBV6-5, with D possibly TRBD1 on 6 matching bases. This sequence originates from a woman aged 60 to 75 with acute or convalescent COVID-19. The sample was peripheral blood. The CDR3 is CASSERQAGNEQYF. The DNA for the CDR3 is TGTGCCAGCAGCGAGAGACAGGCAGGGAACGAGCAGTACTTC.